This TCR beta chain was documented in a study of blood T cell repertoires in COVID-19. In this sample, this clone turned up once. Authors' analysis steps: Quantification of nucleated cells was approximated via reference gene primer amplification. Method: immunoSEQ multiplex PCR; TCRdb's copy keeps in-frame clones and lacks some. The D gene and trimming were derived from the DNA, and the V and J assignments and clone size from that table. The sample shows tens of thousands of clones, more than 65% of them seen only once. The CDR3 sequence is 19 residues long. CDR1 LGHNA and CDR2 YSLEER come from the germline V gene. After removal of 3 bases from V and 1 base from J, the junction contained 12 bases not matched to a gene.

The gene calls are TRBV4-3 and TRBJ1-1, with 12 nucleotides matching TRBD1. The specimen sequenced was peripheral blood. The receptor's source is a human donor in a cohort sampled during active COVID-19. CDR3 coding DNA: TGCGCCAGCAGCCAGGGTCAAGGGACAGGGGGCGCGGGGAACACTGAAGCTTTCTTT. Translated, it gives CASSQGQGTGGAGNTEAFF.